These 16 T cell receptor beta chains share one sample of origin, sequenced in a study of blood T cell repertoires in COVID-19. Assay used: immunoSEQ multiplex PCR; TCRdb lists only in-frame clones, some missing. This sample has 150,000 to 200,000 clones, with around 93% found just once. Sequenced input: peripheral blood. These receptors originate from a man aged 25-40 years with COVID-19, enrolled during active disease.

The chain carries TRBV5-8 and TRBJ1-1; D not resolved. Germline V gene lookup returns CDR1 SGHTS and CDR2 YDEGEE. V lost 3 bases and J 6 bases, leaving 21 bases between the germline ends. This CDR3 region has 16 residues. As DNA, the CDR3 is TGTGCCAGCAGCTCGTGGGCCTTAGAGGGTGACGCTGAAGCTTTCTTT. Amino acid sequence: CASSSWALEGDAEAFF.

The V call is TRBV7-3, the J call TRBJ2-7; TRBD1 matches 9 bases. CDR1 is SGHTA, CDR2 FQGTGA, per germline. The CDR3 length is 14 residues. V trimming: 5 bases; J trimming: 5 bases; junction bases outside the gene matches: 7. This chain's CDR3 is CASSKQGARDEQYF. In DNA form, the CDR3 reads TGTGCCAGCAGCAAACAGGGGGCGCGCGACGAGCAGTACTTC.

The genes are TRBV28 and TRBJ1-2; possible D gene TRBD1, 6 bases. The ends were cut back, 6 bases at V and 7 bases at J, with 18 bases in the middle. The CDR3 is made up of 14 amino acids. Germline-derived CDR1 and CDR2 are MDHEN and SYDVKM. The CDR3 reads CASRTPGQMGGYTF. The CDR3 coding sequence is TGTGCCAGCAGAACTCCGGGACAAATGGGTGGCTACACCTTC.

This sequence joins TRBV6-5 and TRBJ1-6; weak D call: TRBD1 (6 bases). Germline assignment: CDR1 MNHEY and CDR2 SVGAGI. This CDR3 contains 15 residues. Trimming took 8 bases from V and 8 from J, leaving 19 bases between them. In DNA form, the CDR3 reads TGTGCCAGCCTGCCTGTTGGGGGGGCTGATTCACCCCTCCACTTT. As protein: CASLPVGGADSPLHF.

This clone was seen only a few times. The chain carries TRBV5-1 and TRBJ1-2; TRBD1 matches 8 bases. This CDR3 has 14 residues. Germline loops: CDR1 SGHRS, CDR2 YFSETQ. After removal of 4 bases from V and 5 bases from J, the junction contained 7 bases not matched to a gene. The CDR3 nucleotides are TGCGCCAGCAGCCTGGGACAGGTCGAGTATGGCTACACCTTC. Protein product: CASSLGQVEYGYTF. The entire variable domain, with the rest obtained from reference TRBV5-1 and TRBJ1-2, is as follows: KAGVTQTPRYLIKTRGQQVTLSCSPISGHRSVSWYQQTPGQGLQFLFEYFSETQRNKGNFPGRFSGRQFSNSRSEMNVSTLELGDSALYLCASSLGQVEYGYTFGSGTRLTVV.

This clone has only one observation. V and J are TRBV5-1 and TRBJ2-3; 13 bases are shared with TRBD2. Per the germline V gene, CDR1 is SGHRS and CDR2 is YFSETQ. V gave up 2 bases and J gave up 4 bases; unmatched junction bases: 10. The CDR3 spans 18 residues. The CDR3 loop is CASSLQTSGGYRPDTQYF. The DNA for the CDR3 is TGCGCCAGCAGCTTACAGACTAGCGGGGGGTACCGGCCAGATACGCAGTATTTT.

The V and J genes are TRBV5-1 and TRBJ2-1; 10 positions agree with TRBD2. The CDR3 length is 16 residues. The V gene's germline CDR1 is SGHRS and CDR2 YFSETQ. Trimming at V came to 0 bases and at J to 10 bases, leaving 10 bases not matched to a gene. CDR3 coding DNA: TGCGCCAGCAGCTTGGGTACGAGCGGGGGGGCCGAAGAGCAGTTCTTC. Translated: CASSLGTSGGAEEQFF.

The V and J genes are TRBV4-2 and TRBJ2-1; possibly TRBD2 for D (5 bases). Per the germline V gene, CDR1 is LGHNA and CDR2 is YNFKEQ. Trimming cost V 3 bases and J 4 bases, with 16 bases left between them. This CDR3 contains 16 residues. CDR3: CASSQALAGEYNEQFF. Written as DNA, the CDR3 is TGTGCCAGCAGCCAGGCTCTAGCCGGGGAGTACAATGAGCAGTTCTTC.

This clone was recorded only once. This rearrangement joins TRBV9 to TRBJ1-6; possibly TRBD1 for D (6 bases). Germline CDR1 is SGDLS and CDR2 is YYNGEE. This CDR3 spans 15 amino acids. The V and J ends lost 7 bases and 6 bases respectively, with 17 bases between them. The CDR3 loop reads CASADNRAGNSPLHF. Written as DNA, the CDR3 is TGTGCCAGCGCTGACAACAGGGCGGGTAATTCACCCCTCCACTTT.

The CDR3 DNA sequence: TGTGCCAGCAGTTCCGCCGGGGCGGGAGTTAGTCTTGGACCCTACGAGCAGTACTTC. Translated, it gives CASSSAGAGVSLGPYEQYF. The chain recombines TRBV28 with TRBJ2-7, with 7 bases lining up with TRBD2. The CDR3 loop spans 19 amino acids. Germline V gene data show CDR1 as MDHEN and CDR2 as SYDVKM. Trimming took 4 bases from V and 2 from J; bases not matched to a gene: 20.

The gene calls are TRBV12-3 or TRBV12-4 and TRBJ2-7, with TRBD1 as a possible D gene (5 bases). This CDR3 has 11 residues. Trimming shortened V by 11 bases and J by 4 bases, and 12 bases separated the two germline ends. The CDR3 spells CAGQSGYEQYF. The CDR3 coding sequence is TGTGCCGGGCAGTCAGGGTACGAGCAGTACTTC.

This clone has a single count. The rearrangement links TRBV2 to TRBJ2-2; the D gene is possibly TRBD2 (6 bases). Trimming removed 2 bases from V and 5 bases from J, with 18 bases in between. Germline CDR1 and CDR2: SNHLY and FYNNEI. The CDR3 is 17 residues long. DNA of the CDR3: TGTGCCAGCAGTGAAAGGGGTAGCGGTAGGACTACCGGGGAGCTGTTTTTT. Translating gives CASSERGSGRTTGELFF. Filled out from reference TRBV2 and TRBJ2-2, the complete variable domain reads EPEVTQTPSHQVTQMGQEVILRCVPISNHLYFYWYRQILGQKVEFLVSFYNNEISEKSEIFDDQFSVERPDGSNFTLKIRSTKLEDSAMYFCASSERGSGRTTGELFFGEGSRLTVL.

This chain joins TRBV27 and TRBJ2-6; TRBD1 agrees at 7 bases. With V trimmed by 6 bases and J by 2 bases, 4 bases remained unmatched. The V gene's germline CDR1 is MNHEY and CDR2 SMNVEV (reference sequence). This CDR3 contains 15 residues. CDR3 in DNA: TGTGCCAGCAGCAAAGGGACAGCTGGGGCCAACGTCCTGACTTTC. Translating gives CASSKGTAGANVLTF. The variable domain in full, with the rest retrieved from reference TRBV27 and TRBJ2-6, is EAQVTQNPRYLITVTGKKLTVTCSQNMNHEYMSWYRQDPGLGLRQIYYSMNVEVTDKGDVPEGYKVSRKEKRNFPLILESPSPNQTSLYFCASSKGTAGANVLTFGAGSRLTVL.

This clone appeared a single time. Other DNA sequences within the sample encode an identical CDR3. The chain combines TRBV30 with TRBJ1-2; possibly TRBD1 for D (6 bases). Germline V CDR1 and CDR2: GTSNPN, SVGIG (reference sequence). Trimming stripped 0 bases from V and 4 bases from J, with 9 bases between. This CDR3 spans 13 amino acids. The CDR3 bases are TGTGCCTGGAGTGTCCAGGGGAGCTATGGCTACACCTTC. This encodes CAWSVQGSYGYTF.

The rearrangement links TRBV10-2 to TRBJ2-5; weak D call: TRBD2 (8 bases). This CDR3 spans 15 amino acids. The germline CDR1 and CDR2 sequences are WSHSY and SAAADI. Trimming left V 6 bases short and J 5 bases short, with 19 bases between. The CDR3 bases are TGCGCCAGCAGGGCAACGACAGGGACTAGGGAGACCCAGTACTTC. This sequence encodes CASRATTGTRETQYF.

This clone was seen only once. The chain couples TRBV6-5 to TRBJ1-2; D unresolved. Trimming pared 2 bases from V and 8 bases from J, leaving 12 bases between. The CDR3 is 13 amino acids. The germline CDR1 and CDR2 sequences are MNHEY and SVGAGI. The CDR3 reads CASSYAPNSGYTF. Written as DNA, the CDR3 is TGTGCCAGCAGTTACGCCCCGAACAGCGGCTACACCTTC.